The 20 T cell receptor beta chains presented below share a single source sample, sequenced in a study of monozygotic twins with inflammatory bowel disease. TCRdb reprocessed the 5' RACE reads; each CDR3 protein has one entry and no DNA is given. The data show about 160,000 distinct CDR3 sequences, and the top ten clones hold about 2.4%. Sequencing was carried out using blood. The receptors derive from a human donor with ulcerative colitis or Crohn's disease, or a healthy co-twin of an affected twin (not recorded which).

J is TRBJ2-1 and V is TRBV11-2; there is no DNA to check the TCRdb D call of TRBD2. This CDR3 is built from 15 residues. Germline lookup yields CDR1 SGHAT and CDR2 FQNNGV. The CDR3 is CASSLTSGSYNEQFF.

The chain carries TRBV12-3 or TRBV12-4 and TRBJ2-3; the TCRdb D gene call, TRBD1, has no DNA to confirm it. The CDR3 is 15 amino acids. The CDR3 is CASRTTGGAKDTQYF.

The rearrangement uses TRBV28 and TRBJ1-5. The CDR3 runs to 13 residues. CDR1 MDHEN and CDR2 SYDVKM come from the germline V gene. The CDR3 spells CASSWITNQPQHF.

V and J are TRBV5-5 and TRBJ2-3. Looked up from germline, CDR1 is SGHKS and CDR2 is YYEKEE (reference sequence). The CDR3 is made up of 17 amino acids. CDR3 sequence: CASSLGIQVSSTDTQYF. The full variable domain, rest sourced from reference TRBV5-5 and TRBJ2-3, is DAGVTQSPTHLIKTRGQQVTLRCSPISGHKSVSWYQQVLGQGPQFIFQYYEKEERGRGNFPDRFSARQFPNYSSELNVNALLLGDSALYLCASSLGIQVSSTDTQYFGPGTRLTVL.

The chain links TRBV28 to TRBJ2-3. CDR3 length: 15 amino acids. Germline CDR1 and CDR2: MDHEN and SYDVKM. The CDR3 reads CASRMAGLSTDTQYF.

CDR3 amino acids: CASSQRVPGQGADTQYF. This chain links TRBV7-3 with TRBJ2-3; TCRdb's D call, TRBD1, is unchecked because there is no DNA. The CDR3 totals 17 residues. Looked up from germline, CDR1 is SGHTA and CDR2 is FQGTGA.

The chain carries TRBV20-1 and TRBJ1-1. Germline lookup yields CDR1 DFQATT and CDR2 SNEGSKA (reference sequence). CDR3 length: 15 amino acids. This chain's CDR3 is CSARVVGGGNTEAFF.

V usage is TRBV7-9 and J usage is TRBJ2-6; TCRdb gives TRBD1 as the D gene, but with no DNA this cannot be confirmed. Germline CDR1 SEHNR, CDR2 FQNEAQ (reference sequence). This CDR3 contains 15 residues. The CDR3 sequence: CASSTGGTGANVLTF.

The chain combines TRBV3-1 with TRBJ2-5; TCRdb designates TRBD2, a call that cannot be tested without DNA. The CDR3 has 17 residues. Germline CDR1 is LGHDT and CDR2 is YNNKEL (reference sequence). CDR3 sequence reads: CASSQGLAGGSKETQYF.

The chain links TRBV12-3 or TRBV12-4 to TRBJ1-1; checking the TCRdb D call of TRBD1 is not possible without DNA. CDR3 length equals 14 residues. CDR3 amino acids: CASRPGQMNTEAFF.

The V gene is TRBV18, the J gene TRBJ2-1; the TCRdb call, TRBD2, lacks DNA for checking. CDR1 is KGHSH and CDR2 is LQKENI in the germline V gene. CDR3 size: 19 residues. CDR3 region: CASSFLMGLAGGSYNEQFF.

This chain links TRBV11-1 with TRBJ2-5; there is no DNA to check the TCRdb D call of TRBD1. The germline CDR1 and CDR2 sequences are SGHAT and FQDESV (reference sequence). CDR3 size: 15 residues. CDR3 sequence: CASSLDTGVQETQYF.

V is TRBV10-3 and J is TRBJ1-5; with no DNA, the TCRdb D assignment of TRBD1 cannot be verified. The CDR3 extends over 14 amino acids. Germline V gene lookup returns CDR1 ENHRY and CDR2 SYGVKD. The CDR3 is CATQPWGGNQPQHF.

The rearrangement uses TRBV12-3 or TRBV12-4 and TRBJ2-5. The CDR3 has 13 residues. The CDR3 is CASSRKNQETQYF.

This chain joins TRBV12-3 or TRBV12-4 and TRBJ2-1; TCRdb names TRBD2, which stays unverified in the absence of DNA. This CDR3 contains 16 residues. Here the CDR3 reads CASRPLSSGFYNEQFF.

This sequence joins TRBV29-1 and TRBJ1-4. There are 12 residues in the CDR3. Per the germline V gene, CDR1 is SQVTM and CDR2 is ANQGSEA. The CDR3 is CSVVLNNEKLFF.

The chain joins TRBV20-1 to TRBJ1-1. Germline CDR1 reads DFQATT; CDR2 reads SNEGSKA (reference sequence). The CDR3 loop spans 13 amino acids. CDR3 in amino acids: CSAPHNSNTEAFF.

The chain links TRBV12-5 to TRBJ2-3; the D gene TCRdb calls, TRBD1, cannot be checked with no DNA. Germline V gives CDR1 LGHNT, CDR2 FRNRAP. The CDR3 is 16 amino acids. This CDR3 is CASGSRPGGATDTQYF.

Here the CDR3 reads CASSYYNEQFF. The rearrangement links TRBV13 to TRBJ2-1. The CDR3 spans 11 residues. CDR1 PRHDT and CDR2 FYEKMQ come from the germline V gene (reference sequence).

This chain uses TRBV5-1 with TRBJ2-1. Germline CDR1 SGHRS, CDR2 YFSETQ. The CDR3 contains 14 residues. The CDR3 spells CASSYTHRSNEQFF.